The clone carrying this TCR beta chain has just one count. The antigen is not known. CDR3 length: 15 amino acids. The V and J ends lost 0 bases and 4 bases respectively, with 13 bases between them. The V gene's germline CDR1 is SGHRS and CDR2 YFSETQ. This entry comes from a study of T-cell memory formation after mild COVID-19. The study's findings and limits: Still unconfirmed is whether the second-wave clones peaking on day 37 recognized SARS-CoV-2. Day 15 to 85 contracting clones showed balanced CD4/CD8; day 15 to 37 expanders favored CD4+. The study found contracting CD4+ clones mainly in CM and EM and contracting CD8+ clones in EMRA.

Barcoded TCR alpha and TCR beta cDNA libraries with UMIs came from 5'RACE using constant-segment primers. TCRdb reprocessed the 5' RACE reads with MiXCR, giving one entry per CDR3 protein. The table has 550,000 to 600,000 distinct CDR3 sequences, approximately 21% seen once. The sample consisted of PBMCs or a T cell subset sorted from them (not recorded which). The chain combines TRBV5-1 with TRBJ2-5; possible D gene TRBD2, 7 bases. The origin of this receptor is an adult woman who had mild COVID-19 (a few samples of this study predate the infection). Cell type and time point are not known. CDR3 amino acids: CASSLAGGPLETQYF. The DNA for the CDR3 is TGCGCCAGCAGCTTGGCCGGGGGGCCTCTAGAGACCCAGTACTTC.